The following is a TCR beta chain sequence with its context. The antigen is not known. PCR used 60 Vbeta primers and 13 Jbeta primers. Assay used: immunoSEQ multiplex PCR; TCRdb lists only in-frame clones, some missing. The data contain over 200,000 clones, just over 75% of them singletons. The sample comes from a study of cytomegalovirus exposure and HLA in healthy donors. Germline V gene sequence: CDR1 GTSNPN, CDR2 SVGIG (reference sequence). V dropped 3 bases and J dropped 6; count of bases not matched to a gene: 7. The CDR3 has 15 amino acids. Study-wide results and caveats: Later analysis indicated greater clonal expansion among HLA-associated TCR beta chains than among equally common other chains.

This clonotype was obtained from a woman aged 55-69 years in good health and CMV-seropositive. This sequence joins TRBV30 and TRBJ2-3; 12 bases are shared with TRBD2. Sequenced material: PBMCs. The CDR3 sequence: CAWRRASGRDDTQYF. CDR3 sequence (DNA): TGTGCCTGGAGGCGGGCTAGCGGGAGGGACGATACGCAGTATTTT.